These 7 T cell receptor beta chains were sequenced from one sample in a study of CD8 T cells in Susac syndrome. The RNA input was about 0.5 to 1 ug, and it was reverse transcribed with random hexamers. Using its own MiXCR run on the immunoSEQ multiplex PCR reads, TCRdb lists one record per CDR3 protein. The sample holds 150,000 to 180,000 distinct CDR3 sequences, 85% to 95% seen once. Source material: CD4+ T cells from PBMCs. The receptors here all came from a human donor with Susac syndrome.

The rearrangement joins TRBV12-3 or TRBV12-4 to TRBJ2-7, with D perhaps TRBD1 (5 bases). CDR3 size: 12 residues. V was cut by 8 bases and J by 6 bases, with 14 bases left in between. This CDR3 is CASATQGVEQYF. The CDR3 DNA is TGTGCCAGCGCGACTCAGGGCGTCGAGCAGTACTTC.

This sequence joins TRBV5-1 and TRBJ2-3; 7 bases align to TRBD1. This CDR3 has 15 amino acids. V lost 4 bases and J lost 0; bases outside the gene matches: 5. In germline, CDR1 is SGHRS, CDR2 YFSETQ. CDR3 residues: CASSPGQVSTDTQYF. DNA of the CDR3: TGCGCCAGCAGCCCAGGACAGGTTAGCACAGATACGCAGTATTTT.

Only one count was recorded for this clonotype. This chain joins TRBV12-3 or TRBV12-4 and TRBJ2-3, with D possibly being TRBD1 or TRBD2 (5 bases each). V was pared by 6 bases and J by 2 bases, with 21 bases between. The CDR3 spans 17 residues. The CDR3 loop reads CASSRLAGTVHTDTQYF. In DNA, the CDR3 is TGTGCCAGCAGCCGGCTCGCCGGGACGGTGCACACAGATACGCAGTATTTT.

The V gene is TRBV9, the J gene TRBJ2-6; no reliable D call. Looked up from germline, CDR1 is SGDLS and CDR2 is YYNGEE. The V gene lost 0 bases and the J gene lost 0 bases, with 10 bases spanning the gap. This CDR3 is 17 amino acids long. CDR3 nucleotides: TGTGCCAGCAGCGTAGCTTGGGGTAACTCTGGGGCCAACGTCCTGACTTTC. The encoded protein is CASSVAWGNSGANVLTF.

CDR3: CASSSTRGQGAVDYGYTF. CDR3 DNA sequence: TGTGCCAGCAGCTCCACCCGGGGACAGGGGGCAGTAGACTATGGCTACACCTTC. This chain connects TRBV7-2 to TRBJ1-2, with TRBD1 matching 12 bases. CDR3 size: 18 residues. The junction had 12 bases not matched to a gene; V was cut back by 4 bases and J by 3 bases. From germline, CDR1 is SGHTA and CDR2 FQGNSA.

This clonotype has just a few counts. The chain recombines TRBV7-9 with TRBJ1-1; D gene unclear. This CDR3 is 14 amino acids long. Germline V lookup: CDR1 SEHNR, CDR2 FQNEAQ (reference sequence). Trimming removed 5 bases at V and 0 bases at J, with 10 bases between. The CDR3 bases are TGTGCCAGCAGCCCCGGAGGGTTGAACACTGAAGCTTTCTTT. It yields the protein CASSPGGLNTEAFF.

The CDR3 nucleotides are TGCGCCAGCAGCTTGCAGGCTAGCGGGGGGGCCATTGAGCAGTTCTTC. Protein sequence: CASSLQASGGAIEQFF. This rearrangement joins TRBV5-1 to TRBJ2-1; 12 nucleotides align to TRBD2. V lost 1 base to trimming and J lost 9 bases; unmatched junction nucleotides: 8. There are 16 residues in the CDR3. Germline V gene data show CDR1 as SGHRS and CDR2 as YFSETQ.